The rows below give T cell receptor beta chains drawn from one sample of a study of technical replicates of blood from several donors. Sequencing was performed with immunoSEQ multiplex PCR; in TCRdb, only in-frame clones are kept and a portion is missing. Among approximately 99,000 clones listed, about 96% were seen once. Sample: T cells isolated from PBMCs. The receptors come from a human donor in good health. The CDR3 runs from the conserved cysteine through the conserved F or W.

j_gene,v_gene,CDR3aa
TRBJ2-1,TRBV19,CASPHPGRTGTSPYNEQFF
TRBJ2-2,TRBV7-9,CASSRPVAGANTGELFF
TRBJ1-2,TRBV6-1,CASSDSINYGYTF
TRBJ1-1,TRBV11-3,CASSWGTGGTEAFF
TRBJ1-1,TRBV7-9,CASSPGRGGLNTEAFF
TRBJ1-1,TRBV27,CASTLSHRGGTEAFF
TRBJ1-5,TRBV10-2,CASSEGSNQPQHF
TRBJ1-1,TRBV19,CASSRGLRAEAFF
TRBJ1-5,TRBV6-5,CASSSQVNQPQHF
TRBJ2-7,TRBV5-6,CASSQDPGQYSEQYF
TRBJ1-2,TRBV7-9,CASSFPTGERDGYTF